The entry below describes one T cell receptor beta chain. This entry belongs to a study of pediatric ulcerative colitis. The survey-level immunoSEQ assay was used. TCRdb's table, derived via immunoSEQ multiplex PCR, lists solely in-frame clones and lacks some. The table includes 55,000 to 65,000 clones, around 80% detected once. Material for sequencing was blood. The receptor comes from a boy between 10 and 17 years old with moderate ulcerative colitis.

For the CDR3, the DNA is TGTGCCAGCAGCCCATGGGGTTTCGGGGGCGGCACTGAAGCTTTCTTT. Translated, it gives CASSPWGFGGGTEAFF. V usage is TRBV7-8 and J usage is TRBJ1-1; a possible D gene is TRBD1 (6 bases). V was trimmed by 5 bases and J by 4 bases, leaving 20 bases between them. CDR3 length: 16 amino acids. The V gene's germline CDR1 is SGHVS and CDR2 FQNEAQ. Full variable domain (missing parts from reference TRBV7-8 and TRBJ1-1): GAGVSQSPRYKVAKRGQDVALRCDPISGHVSLFWYQQALGQGPEFLTYFQNEAQLDKSGLPSDRFFAERPEGSVSTLKIQRTQQEDSAVYLCASSPWGFGGGTEAFFGQGTRLTVV.